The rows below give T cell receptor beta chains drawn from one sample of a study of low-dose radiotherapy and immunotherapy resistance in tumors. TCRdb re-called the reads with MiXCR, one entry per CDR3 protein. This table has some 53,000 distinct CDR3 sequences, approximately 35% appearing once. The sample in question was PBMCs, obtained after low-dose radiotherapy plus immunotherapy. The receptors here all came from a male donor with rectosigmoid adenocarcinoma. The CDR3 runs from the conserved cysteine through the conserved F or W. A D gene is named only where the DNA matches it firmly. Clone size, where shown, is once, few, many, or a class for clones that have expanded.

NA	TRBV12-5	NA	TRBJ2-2	TGTGCTAGTGGTTTGCAGCGGGCGAACACCGGGGAGCTGTTTTTT	CASGLQRANTGELFF
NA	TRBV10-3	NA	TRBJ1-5	TGTGCCATCAGTGGGACGGAAAATCAGCCCCAGCATTTT	CAISGTENQPQHF
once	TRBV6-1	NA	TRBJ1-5	TGTGCCAGCAGTGACCCAGGGTTCAATCAGCCCCAGCATTTT	CASSDPGFNQPQHF
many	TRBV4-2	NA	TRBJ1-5	TGTGCCAGCAGCCAAGCCGGCGGACTTAAATGGGACGGCAATCAGCCCCAGCATTTT	CASSQAGGLKWDGNQPQHF
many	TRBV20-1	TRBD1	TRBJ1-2	TGCAGTGCAATGACAGGGGGCGACTATGGCTACACCTTC	CSAMTGGDYGYTF
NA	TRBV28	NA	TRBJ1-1	TGTGCCAGCAGTTTGGGGCCGCAGGGGCTCTATACTGAAGCTTTCTTT	CASSLGPQGLYTEAFF
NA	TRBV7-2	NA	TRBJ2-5	TGTGCCAGCAGCCTGCGGGTCCAAGAGACCCAGTACTTC	CASSLRVQETQYF
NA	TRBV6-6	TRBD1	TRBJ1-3	TGTGCCAGCAGTTACAGGGGACAGGATGGAAACACCATATATTTT	CASSYRGQDGNTIYF
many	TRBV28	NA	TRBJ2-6	TGTGCCACCCTACTCGGTGCTGGGGCCAACGTCCTGACTTTC	CATLLGAGANVLTF
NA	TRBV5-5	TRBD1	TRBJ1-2	TGTGCCAGCAGCATCGAGGGGGCTGGTGGCTACACCTTC	CASSIEGAGGYTF
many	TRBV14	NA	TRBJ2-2	TGTGCCAGCAGCCATGAAGCGGGGGAGCTGTTTTTT	CASSHEAGELFF
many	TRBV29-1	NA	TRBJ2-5	TGCAGCGTTGTGGGCGGGGTAAAAGAGACCCAGTACTTC	CSVVGGVKETQYF
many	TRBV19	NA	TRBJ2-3	TGTGCCAGTAGTACGGTCCTACAGAAAGGTACGCAGTATTTT	CASSTVLQKGTQYF
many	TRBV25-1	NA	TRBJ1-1	TGTGCCAGCAGTGACAGGGGCACTGAAGCTTTCTTT	CASSDRGTEAFF
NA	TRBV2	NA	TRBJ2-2	NA	CASSEEASGANTGELFFFFFFF
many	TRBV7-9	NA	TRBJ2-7	TGTGCCAGCAGCCTAGTACCCTACGAGCAGTACTTC	CASSLVPYEQYF
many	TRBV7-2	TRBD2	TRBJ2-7	TGTGCCAGCAGAGGTAGCGGGGGGGCTATCGGCGAGCAGTACTTC	CASRGSGGAIGEQYF
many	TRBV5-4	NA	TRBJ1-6	TGTGCCAGCAGCCACTGGAAAGTTAATTCACCCCTCCACTTT	CASSHWKVNSPLHF
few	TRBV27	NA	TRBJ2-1	TGTGCCAGCAGTTTACGACGGGGCCGCTCCTACAATGAGCAGTTCTTC	CASSLRRGRSYNEQFF
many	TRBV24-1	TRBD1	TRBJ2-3	TGTGCCACCAGTGATCAAGGGACAGCTCACACAGATACGCAGTATTTT	CATSDQGTAHTDTQYF
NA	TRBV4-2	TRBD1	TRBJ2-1	TGTGCCAGCAGCCAGGGGACAGTTTATCCTGAGCAGTTCTTC	CASSQGTVYPEQFF
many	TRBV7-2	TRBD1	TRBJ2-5	TGTGCCAGCAGCTTGCAGTCCGGGACAGGGGAGACCCAGTACTTC	CASSLQSGTGETQYF
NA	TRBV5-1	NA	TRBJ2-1	TGCGCCAGCAGCCAACTTAACCCCACCTACAATGAGCAGTTCTTC	CASSQLNPTYNEQFF
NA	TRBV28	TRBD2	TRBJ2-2	TGTGCCAGCAGTTCCCCGGGAGGGGCGCCTACCGGGGAGCTGTTTTTT	CASSSPGGAPTGELFF
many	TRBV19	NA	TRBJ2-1	TGTGCCAGCGAAGACACAAGCTCCTACAATGAGCAGTTCTTC	CASEDTSSYNEQFF
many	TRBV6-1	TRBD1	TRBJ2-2	TGTGCCAGCAGCCGGGACAGACTAACCGGGGAGCTGTTTTTT	CASSRDRLTGELFF
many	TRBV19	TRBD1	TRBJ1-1	TGTGCCAGTAGTATTAGGACAGGCGTTATGAACACTGAAGCTTTCTTT	CASSIRTGVMNTEAFF
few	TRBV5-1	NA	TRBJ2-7	TGCGCCAGCAGCTCGGACGGTTTCTCCTACGAGCAGTACTTC	CASSSDGFSYEQYF
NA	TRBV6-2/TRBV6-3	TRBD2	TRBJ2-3	TGTGCCAGCAGTACGGGAGGTAGCGGGAGGTTTGGAGATACGCAGTATTTT	CASSTGGSGRFGDTQYF
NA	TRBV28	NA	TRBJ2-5	TGTGCCAGCAGTTTTTTTGGTTTGGCGGAAGAGACCCAGTACTTC	CASSFFGLAEETQYF
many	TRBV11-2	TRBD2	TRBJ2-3	TGTGCCAGCAGCCCGCAACTAGCGGGGGGGCCAGATACGCAGTATTTT	CASSPQLAGGPDTQYF
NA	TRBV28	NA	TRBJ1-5	TGTGCCAGCAGTTTATACGGGACATGGGGGCAGCCCCAGCATTTT	CASSLYGTWGQPQHF
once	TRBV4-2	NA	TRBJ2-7	TGTGCCAGCAGCCAAGGCACTGGCAACGAGCAGTACTTC	CASSQGTGNEQYF
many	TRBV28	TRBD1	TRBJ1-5	TGTGCCAGCAGTTGGGGACAGACGCATCAGCCCCAGCATTTT	CASSWGQTHQPQHF
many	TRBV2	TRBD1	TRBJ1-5	TGTGCCAGCAGGGCAGGGGGGATAGTACAGCCCCAGCATTTT	CASRAGGIVQPQHF
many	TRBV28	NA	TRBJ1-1	TGTGCCGCCAAAAGGACGCAGGAGGGCACTGAAGCTTTCTTT	CAAKRTQEGTEAFF
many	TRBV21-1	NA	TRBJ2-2	TGTGCCAGCAAGGCCCGCAGGGGGCCTAATCACACCGGGGAGCTGTTTTTT	CASKARRGPNHTGELFF
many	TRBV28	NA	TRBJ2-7	TGTGCCAGCACCGGAGGGGTCTACGAGCAGTACTTC	CASTGGVYEQYF
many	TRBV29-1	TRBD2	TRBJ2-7	TGCAGCGTTGGGCTAGCGGTCGACTACGAGCAGTACTTC	CSVGLAVDYEQYF
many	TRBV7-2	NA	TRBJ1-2	TGTGCCAGCAGCTTAGCAGGGGCGAGTGGCTACACCTTC	CASSLAGASGYTF
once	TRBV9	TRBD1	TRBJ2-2	TGTGCCAGCAGCGTAGCGGGACAGGCGAACACCGGGGAGCTGTTTTTT	CASSVAGQANTGELFF
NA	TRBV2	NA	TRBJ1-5	TGTGCCAGCAAGTCAATGGCCCAGAATCAGCCCCAGCATTTT	CASKSMAQNQPQHF
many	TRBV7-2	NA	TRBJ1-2	TGTGCCAGCAGCCTGTTGTGGGGGAGGGATGGCTACACCTTC	CASSLLWGRDGYTF
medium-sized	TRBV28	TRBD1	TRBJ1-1	TGTGCCAGCAGCTTCAGGGGGAATCGGGACACTGAAGCTTTCTTT	CASSFRGNRDTEAFF
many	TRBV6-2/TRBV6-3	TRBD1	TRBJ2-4	TGTGCCAGCAGCTTTACAGGGGTAAACATTCAGTACTTC	CASSFTGVNIQYF
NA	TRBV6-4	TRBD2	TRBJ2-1	TGTGCCAGCAGCACCGGGACTAGTGGGACCGGGGGGCAGTTCTTC	CASSTGTSGTGGQFF
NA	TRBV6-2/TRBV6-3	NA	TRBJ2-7	TGTGCCAGCAGTGATAAGTCCACAGGGCGCAACGAGCAGTACTTC	CASSDKSTGRNEQYF
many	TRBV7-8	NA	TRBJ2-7	TGTGCCAGCAGCTCAGGGGATTTTACCTACGAGCAGTACTTC	CASSSGDFTYEQYF
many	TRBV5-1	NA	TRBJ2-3	TGCGCCAGCAGCTTGGGCGGGGTTGAAGATACGCAGTATTTT	CASSLGGVEDTQYF
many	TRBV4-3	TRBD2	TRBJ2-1	TGCGCCAGCAGCCCGCTGGGGGGGGATGAGCAGTTCTTC	CASSPLGGDEQFF